Reported below is one T cell receptor beta chain. Its cognate antigen is unknown. This sample is part of a study of cytomegalovirus exposure and HLA in healthy donors. Amplification used 60 Vbeta primers and 13 Jbeta primers. TCRdb keeps only in-frame clones here, not all; method: immunoSEQ multiplex PCR. The top ten hold around 1.5% of the sample, which has about 140,000 clones, 75% to 80% seen once. All donors participated as healthy donors of bone marrow. Study-level findings and limits: Within the data, a cluster of highly shared sequence variants was likely a sequencing artifact. In a later analysis, a genetic analysis reported fewer productive-TCR N-insertions in an Asian-associated ancestry cluster than the cohort average.

The length of the CDR3 is 16 residues. Germline assignment: CDR1 MNHEY and CDR2 SMNVEV (reference sequence). Unmatched junction bases numbered 14, after V lost 5 bases and J lost 8 bases. The sample was PBMCs. The source is a female donor in good health and CMV-seronegative. V is TRBV27 and J is TRBJ2-4, with 8 bases lining up with TRBD2. The CDR3 loop is CASSPQISGIGDIQYF. Written as DNA, the CDR3 is TGTGCCAGCAGTCCTCAGATTAGCGGGATCGGAGACATTCAGTACTTC.